One sample yielded the 8 T cell receptor beta chains listed below, sequenced in a study of low-dose radiotherapy and immunotherapy resistance in tumors. Amplification, which lasted around 21 PCR cycles, used a constant-region primer and V-primer adapter to amplify TCRs. TCRdb reprocessed the reads via MiXCR and lists one record per CDR3 protein. The sample contains tens of thousands of distinct CDR3 sequences, 12% of which appear only once. Time point in this sample: before trial treatment. The input for sequencing was PBMCs, taken before treatment. The source is a female donor with ovarian cancer.

This clonotype was observed many times. This sequence joins TRBV6-2 or TRBV6-3 and TRBJ1-1, with no clear D. V lost 5 bases and J 0 bases, leaving 7 bases between the germline ends. The CDR3 runs 13 residues. Germline lookup yields CDR1 MNHEY and CDR2 SVGEGT. The CDR3 bases are TGTGCCAGCAGTGCTCAGATGAACACTGAAGCTTTCTTT. Its translation: CASSAQMNTEAFF.

This clonotype was recorded at least ten times. The chain uses TRBV2 and TRBJ1-5; 7 positions agree with TRBD1. The CDR3 is 14 residues long. J was trimmed by 5 bases and V by 3 bases; bases with no gene match: 4. Germline V gene sequence: CDR1 SNHLY, CDR2 FYNNEI. In DNA, the CDR3 is TGTGCCAGCAGTGATGACAGGGTTGATCAGCCCCAGCATTTT. Protein: CASSDDRVDQPQHF.

This clonotype was seen at least ten times. The rearrangement joins TRBV5-6 to TRBJ2-7; 7 nucleotides match TRBD1. Germline-derived CDR1 and CDR2 are SGHDT and YYEEEE. The junction had 11 bases not matched to a gene; V was cut back by 2 bases and J by 3 bases. This CDR3 contains 16 residues. The CDR3 DNA reads TGTGCCAGCAGCTTCGACAGGGCTGGGATTTACTACGAGCAGTACTTC. Residues: CASSFDRAGIYYEQYF.

The table lists this clonotype with a count of one. CDR3 nucleotide sequence: TGTGCCAGCAGTAAGAGGGATGGCTACACCTTC. It is translated as CASSKRDGYTF. The chain joins TRBV12-3 or TRBV12-4 to TRBJ1-2; D is undetermined. The CDR3 consists of 11 residues. The ends were cut back, 5 bases at V and 6 bases at J, with 7 bases in the middle.

This clonotype was recorded many times. The rearrangement links TRBV27 to TRBJ2-7, with D possibly being TRBD1 or TRBD2 (5 bases each). This CDR3 is 14 amino acids long. Germline V gene sequence: CDR1 MNHEY, CDR2 SMNVEV (reference sequence). V dropped 8 bases and J dropped 3 bases, with 17 bases sitting between them. The CDR3 sequence is CASQPRGQYYEQYF. The CDR3 region has the DNA TGTGCCAGCCAACCCCGGGGCCAGTACTACGAGCAGTACTTC.

The rearrangement uses TRBV7-2 and TRBJ2-5; either TRBD1 or TRBD2 may supply D (5 bases each). The CDR3 is made up of 14 amino acids. Germline assignment: CDR1 SGHTA and CDR2 FQGNSA. Trimming left V 4 bases short and J 4 bases short, with 13 bases between. This CDR3 reads CASSSRARGETQYF. The CDR3 DNA sequence: TGTGCCAGCAGCTCGCGGGCGAGGGGAGAGACCCAGTACTTC.

The chain recombines TRBV19 with TRBJ1-5; perhaps TRBD1 as D (5 bases). The CDR3 length is 14 residues. V lost 5 bases, J lost 8 bases, and 16 bases lay in between. Looked up from germline, CDR1 is LNHDA and CDR2 is SQIVND (reference sequence). CDR3: CASSPGQTLEPQHF. Here the CDR3 DNA reads TGTGCCAGTAGTCCCGGACAAACCCTAGAGCCCCAGCATTTT.

The J gene is TRBJ2-7, the V gene TRBV5-4; 10 bases agree with TRBD1. The CDR3 sequence is 16 residues long. The germline V gene has CDR1 SGHNT and CDR2 YYREEE (reference sequence). The trim removed 4 bases at V and 2 bases at J, leaving 9 bases unmatched. The CDR3 DNA sequence: TGTGCCAGCAGCGCGGGGGGACAGGGGTTTCCCTACGAGCAGTACTTC. Translating it yields CASSAGGQGFPYEQYF.